This T cell receptor (beta chain) was sequenced for a study of T cells after somatic rescue of genetic block. Germline loops: CDR1 SEHNR, CDR2 FQNEAQ (reference sequence). With 8 bases removed from V and 1 base from J, the gap between germline ends came to 7 bases. This CDR3 region has 12 residues. Clones were read by immunoSEQ multiplex PCR, and TCRdb kept only the in-frame ones, dropping some. The data contain around 100,000 clones, about nine tenths of them singletons. V gene TRBV7-9 combines with J gene TRBJ2-3; D remains unclear. This clonotype originated in a young woman. The specimen sequenced was peripheral blood mononuclear cells (PBMCs). The CDR3 bases are TGTGCCAGCCTCGGCCGCACAGATACGCAGTATTTT. Residues: CASLGRTDTQYF. The full variable domain, completed using reference TRBV7-9 and TRBJ2-3, is DTGVSQNPRHKITKRGQNVTFRCDPISEHNRLYWYRQTLGQGPEFLTYFQNEAQLEKSRLLSDRFSAERPKGSFSTLEIQRTEQGDSAMYLCASLGRTDTQYFGPGTRLTVL.